These T cell receptor beta chains were read from a single sample in a study of OX40 agonist ivuxolimab in advanced cancers. Sequencing used immunoSEQ multiplex PCR; TCRdb keeps in-frame clones, though not all of them. This table has fewer than 80,000 clones, 70% to 90% appearing once. Here the sequenced sample was CD4+ or CD8+ T cells sorted from blood, taken in a trial of the OX40 agonist ivuxolimab. These receptors were collected from an adult with an advanced solid tumor such as melanoma, head and neck, liver or kidney cancer. The CDR3 runs from the conserved cysteine through the conserved F or W. Fields, in order: D gene, clone size, J gene, V gene, CDR3 DNA, CDR3 protein. D genes are given only for firm matches. Only part of the rows carry a size: once, few, many, or a class if the clone is expanded.

>TRBD2|.|TRBJ2-2|TRBV5-1
TGCGCCAGCAGCCCGGGACTAGCGGAGACCGGGGAGCTGTTTTTT
CASSPGLAETGELFF
>.|.|TRBJ1-1|TRBV11-1
TGTGCCAGCAGCTTCTTGCAGGGGAAAAAAGCTGAAGCTTTCTTT
CASSFLQGKKAEAFF
>.|.|TRBJ1-2|TRBV20-1
TGCAGTGCCAATGTGGGCTACACCTTC
CSANVGYTF
>.|once|TRBJ1-2|TRBV19
TGTGCCAGTAGTATCCAGGGAGACTATGGCTACACCTTC
CASSIQGDYGYTF
>.|.|TRBJ2-2|TRBV2
TGTGCCAGCAGTGAAATCAGTGGGACCGGGGAGCTGTTTTTT
CASSEISGTGELFF
>.|.|TRBJ1-3|TRBV6-1
TGTGCCAGCCGGTTCGGCCCTGGAAACACCATATATTTT
CASRFGPGNTIYF
>.|.|TRBJ2-4|TRBV20-1
TGCAGTGCTAGAGCGGGGAACATTCAGTACTTC
CSARAGNIQYF
>TRBD1|.|TRBJ2-3|TRBV10-3
TGTGCCATCAGGGGACAGGGAACAGATACGCAGTATTTT
CAIRGQGTDTQYF
>.|.|TRBJ1-4|TRBV5-4
TGTGCCAGCAGCTTGTCCGGGGGGGATGAAAAACTGTTTTTT
CASSLSGGDEKLFF
>.|.|TRBJ1-5|TRBV6-5
TGTGCCAGCGAGACGGGCAATCAGCCCCAGCATTTT
CASETGNQPQHF
>.|.|TRBJ1-2|TRBV6-6
TGTGCCAGCAGTTACGGCCGGCATGGCTACACCTTC
CASSYGRHGYTF
>.|.|TRBJ1-2|TRBV9
TGTGCCAGCAGCACCCTTTACTATGGCTACACCTTC
CASSTLYYGYTF
>TRBD1|.|TRBJ2-7|TRBV28
TGTGCCAGCGGGCCCGCCGGGACAGGGTCCTACGAGCAGTACTTC
CASGPAGTGSYEQYF
>.|.|TRBJ1-2|TRBV9
TGTGCCAGCAGCGTAGTTTTGGGAGGAGAGGGCTACACCTTC
CASSVVLGGEGYTF
>TRBD1|.|TRBJ1-1|TRBV28
TGTGCCAGCGCCTTCCAGGGGGGTGAAGCTTTCTTT
CASAFQGGEAFF
>.|.|TRBJ1-5|TRBV19
TGTGCCAGTAGTATAGGGCTCATGCCTATTCAGCCCCAGCATTTT
CASSIGLMPIQPQHF
>.|.|TRBJ2-5|TRBV19
TGTGCCAGTAGTATTAACGGGGCCATGGGGGAGACCCAGTACTTC
CASSINGAMGETQYF
>TRBD1|once|TRBJ1-1|TRBV10-1
TGCGCCAGCAGCACAGGGGTAGGCACTGAAGCTTTCTTT
CASSTGVGTEAFF
>TRBD2|.|TRBJ2-3|TRBV10-3
TGTGCCATCACCCCAACTCAAGCGGGAGGCGGGTCAGATACGCAGTATTTT
CAITPTQAGGGSDTQYF
>.|.|TRBJ2-2|TRBV2
TGTGCCAGCACCGGGACGAGTAACACCGGGGAGCTGTTTTTT
CASTGTSNTGELFF
>.|.|TRBJ2-2|TRBV7-3
TGTGCCAGCAGCTTAAGGGAAGAGTCCGGGGAGCTGTTTTTT
CASSLREESGELFF
>.|.|TRBJ2-4|TRBV28
TGTGCCAGCACCAGCGGGTACGGCATTCAGTACTTC
CASTSGYGIQYF